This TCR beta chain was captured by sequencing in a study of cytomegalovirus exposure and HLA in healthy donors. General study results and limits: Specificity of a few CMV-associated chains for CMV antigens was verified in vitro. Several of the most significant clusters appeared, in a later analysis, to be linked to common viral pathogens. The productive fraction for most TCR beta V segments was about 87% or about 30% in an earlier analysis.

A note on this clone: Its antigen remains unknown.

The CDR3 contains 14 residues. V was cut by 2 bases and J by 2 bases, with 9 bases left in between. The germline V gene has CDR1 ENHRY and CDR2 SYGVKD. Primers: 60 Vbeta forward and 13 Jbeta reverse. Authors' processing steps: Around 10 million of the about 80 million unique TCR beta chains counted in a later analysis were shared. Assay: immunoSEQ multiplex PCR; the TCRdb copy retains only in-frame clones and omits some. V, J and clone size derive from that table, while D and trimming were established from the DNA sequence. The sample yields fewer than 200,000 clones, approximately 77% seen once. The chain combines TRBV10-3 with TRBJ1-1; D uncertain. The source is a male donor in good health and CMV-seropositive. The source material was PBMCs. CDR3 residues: CAISEGNYNTEAFF. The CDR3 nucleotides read TGTGCCATCAGTGAGGGCAACTATAACACTGAAGCTTTCTTT.